One and the same sample provided the 7 T cell receptor beta chains below, sequenced in a study of T cells in localized non-small cell lung cancer. Produced via immunoSEQ multiplex PCR; TCRdb's table is partial and in-frame only. Among 7,000 to 7,500 clones listed, 23% were seen once. Sequencing was performed on lung tumor tissue, taken before any cancer treatment. The receptors were sampled from a man aged 40 to 75 with stage III squamous cell lung carcinoma.

This clone is deemed medium-sized. This chain joins TRBV11-3 and TRBJ2-7, with TRBD2 matching over 7 bases. CDR1 and CDR2 from the germline V gene are SGHNT and YENEEA. The CDR3 is 15 amino acids. J was trimmed by 4 bases and V by 1 base; bases with no gene match: 7. CDR3 coding DNA: TGTGCCAGCAGCTTAGGCAGGGAGGGCGATTACGAGCAGTACTTC. Protein product: CASSLGREGDYEQYF.

This clone was counted a few times. V is TRBV11-3 and J is TRBJ2-5; D tentatively fits TRBD1 or TRBD2 (6 bases each). This CDR3 spans 16 amino acids. Trimming removed 3 bases from V and 0 bases from J, with 14 bases in between. Germline V gives CDR1 SGHNT, CDR2 YENEEA. The CDR3: CASSLLQGGYQETQYF. CDR3 nucleotide sequence: TGTGCCAGCAGCTTGCTACAAGGGGGGTACCAAGAGACCCAGTACTTC.

This sequence joins TRBV11-3 and TRBJ2-7; D unresolved. V was cut by 1 base and J by 2 bases, with 12 bases left in between. The CDR3 is 15 amino acids. Germline lookup yields CDR1 SGHNT and CDR2 YENEEA. CDR3 coding DNA: TGTGCCAGCAGCTTAGGGGCAGCAATAACCTACGAGCAGTACTTC. Protein sequence: CASSLGAAITYEQYF.

V is TRBV11-3 and J is TRBJ2-7; D not resolved. Germline assignment: CDR1 SGHNT and CDR2 YENEEA. This CDR3 is 14 amino acids long. Between the trimmed V and J ends, which lost 5 bases and 7 bases, there was a span of 18 bases. CDR3 coding DNA: TGTGCCAGCAGCCAATCGGAGCAGGAATGGGAGCAGTACTTC. Protein sequence: CASSQSEQEWEQYF. Looking up the rest from reference TRBV11-3 and TRBJ2-7 gives the full variable domain: EAGVVQSPRYKIIEKKQPVAFWCNPISGHNTLYWYLQNLGQGPELLIRYENEEAVDDSQLPKDRFSAERLKGVDSTLKIQPAELGDSAVYLCASSQSEQEWEQYFGPGTRLTVT.

The V call is TRBV19, the J call TRBJ2-7; no reliable D call. The CDR3 spans 13 residues. CDR1 LNHDA and CDR2 SQIVND come from the germline V gene (reference sequence). With 4 bases removed from V and 3 bases from J, the gap between germline ends came to 10 bases. Here the CDR3 reads CASSKQLNYEQYF. In DNA, the CDR3 is TGTGCCAGTAGTAAGCAGCTCAACTACGAGCAGTACTTC.

The chain carries TRBV18 and TRBJ1-3; 9 bases fit TRBD1. V trimming: 5 bases; J trimming: 4 bases; junction bases outside the gene matches: 6. CDR1 KGHSH and CDR2 LQKENI come from the germline V gene. The CDR3 loop spans 15 amino acids. CDR3 in amino acids: CASSSGQGQGNTIYF. The CDR3 nucleotides read TGTGCCAGCTCATCGGGACAGGGCCAAGGAAACACCATATATTTT.

V is TRBV18 and J is TRBJ2-5; 10 bases align to TRBD1. The CDR3 has 19 amino acids. Unmatched junction bases numbered 12, after V lost 2 bases and J lost 0 bases. In germline, CDR1 is KGHSH, CDR2 LQKENI. CDR3 region: CASSPGISWDRGDQETQYF. CDR3 nucleotides: TGTGCCAGCTCACCAGGAATTAGTTGGGACAGGGGCGACCAAGAGACCCAGTACTTC. The whole variable domain, filled in from reference TRBV18 and TRBJ2-5, reads NAGVMQNPRHLVRRRGQEARLRCSPMKGHSHVYWYRQLPEEGLKFMVYLQKENIIDESGMPKERFSAEFPKEGPSILRIQQVVRGDSAAYFCASSPGISWDRGDQETQYFGPGTRLLVL.